This passage covers 24 T cell receptor beta chains from one sample sequenced in a study. TCRdb recomputed calls from the RT-PCR reads with MiXCR, one row per CDR3 protein. The table records more than 550,000 distinct CDR3 sequences, more than 13% of them present only once. Sequences were obtained from memory CD4+ T cells from blood. These TCRs come from a female donor in good health, serving as a healthy control.

In its sample, this clonotype was seen many times. The gene calls are TRBV7-2 and TRBJ1-2, with TRBD1 as a possible D gene (5 bases). Trimming stripped 1 base from V and 3 bases from J, with 9 bases between. Germline CDR1 is SGHTA and CDR2 is FQGNSA. This CDR3 is built from 14 residues. The CDR3 loop reads CASSLGRVDYGYTF. The CDR3, as DNA: TGTGCCAGCAGCTTAGGCAGGGTGGACTATGGCTACACCTTC.

This clonotype was found many times. The rearrangement uses TRBV7-2 and TRBJ2-2; 8 bases agree with TRBD2. The V and J ends lost 5 bases and 4 bases, in that order; junction bases with no gene match: 6. CDR1 is SGHTA, CDR2 FQGNSA, per germline. There are 15 residues in the CDR3. In DNA form, the CDR3 reads TGTGCCAGCAGCCCCGGGGGGGGGGGCACCGGGGAGCTGTTTTTT. It codes for CASSPGGGGTGELFF.

This clonotype showed up just a few times. This chain connects TRBV7-2 to TRBJ2-7; either TRBD1 or TRBD2 may supply D (5 bases each). The CDR3 length is 13 residues. V lost 5 bases and J 3 bases, leaving 11 bases between the germline ends. Germline loops: CDR1 SGHTA, CDR2 FQGNSA. The CDR3 sequence is CASSPGRIYEQYF. In DNA form, the CDR3 reads TGTGCCAGCAGCCCGGGACGGATCTACGAGCAGTACTTC.

This clonotype was seen many times. The genes are TRBV5-5 and TRBJ2-5; D is perhaps TRBD1 (6 bases). CDR3 size: 15 residues. V was trimmed by 4 bases and J by 3 bases, leaving 16 bases between them. Per the germline V gene, CDR1 is SGHKS and CDR2 is YYEKEE (reference sequence). CDR3 region: CASSRDMDSKETQYF. The CDR3 DNA is TGTGCCAGCAGCCGTGATATGGACAGCAAAGAGACCCAGTACTTC.

This clonotype occurred many times. The chain joins TRBV10-3 to TRBJ2-1, with 9 bases identical to TRBD1. CDR1 and CDR2 from the germline V gene are ENHRY and SYGVKD. V dropped 4 bases and J dropped 7; count of bases not matched to a gene: 11. The CDR3 contains 16 residues. The CDR3 sequence: CAISGGQTGGENEQFF. The DNA for the CDR3 is TGTGCCATCAGTGGAGGGCAGACAGGGGGAGAAAATGAGCAGTTCTTC.

This clonotype was counted ten times or more. This sequence joins TRBV7-2 and TRBJ2-2, with D perhaps matching TRBD1 (6 bases). V shed 3 bases and J shed 3 bases, with 14 bases lying between them. This CDR3 is built from 16 residues. Germline values: CDR1 SGHTA, CDR2 FQGNSA. For the CDR3, the DNA is TGTGCCAGCAGCTTGAACAGGGTATCGTACACCGGGGAGCTGTTTTTT. Residues: CASSLNRVSYTGELFF.

This clonotype has at least ten counts. The chain carries TRBV6-5 and TRBJ1-2; TRBD1 might be the D (5 bases). Germline loops: CDR1 MNHEY, CDR2 SVGAGI. V lost 5 bases to trimming and J lost 8 bases, with 15 bases between them. The CDR3 has 13 amino acids. In DNA form, the CDR3 reads TGTGCCAGCAGTCCAGGGAAGGAGAAGGGCTACACCTTC. As protein: CASSPGKEKGYTF.

Here the CDR3 DNA reads TGTGCCAGCAGTTGGGACAGGAAAAACAATGAGCAGTTCTTC. This encodes CASSWDRKNNEQFF. The J gene is TRBJ2-1, the V gene TRBV12-3 or TRBV12-4; the match to TRBD1 covers 8 bases. CDR3 size: 14 residues. V was pared by 4 bases and J by 5 bases, with 4 bases of the junction left unmatched.

The chain uses TRBV13 and TRBJ2-2; 10 bases agree with TRBD2. The germline CDR1 and CDR2 sequences are PRHDT and FYEKMQ (reference sequence). V lost 5 bases to trimming and J lost 2 bases; unmatched junction nucleotides: 5. This CDR3 contains 16 residues. The CDR3 coding sequence is TGTGCCAGCAGCGTTTGGACTAGCGGAAACACCGGGGAGCTGTTTTTT. Its translation is CASSVWTSGNTGELFF. Together with reference TRBV13 and TRBJ2-2, the CDR3 gives the full variable domain: AAGVIQSPRHLIKEKRETATLKCYPIPRHDTVYWYQQGPGQDPQFLISFYEKMQSDKGSIPDRFSAQQFSDYHSELNMSSLELGDSALYFCASSVWTSGNTGELFFGEGSRLTVL.

The rearrangement uses TRBV10-3 and TRBJ2-5; D uncertain. The germline V gene has CDR1 ENHRY and CDR2 SYGVKD. The CDR3 sequence is 15 residues long. V gave up 0 bases and J gave up 0 bases, with 8 bases separating them. The CDR3 region has the DNA TGTGCCATCAGTGAGTCGTCCGCGTACCAAGAGACCCAGTACTTC. Protein sequence: CAISESSAYQETQYF.

This clonotype was counted only a few times. The V gene is TRBV12-3 or TRBV12-4, the J gene TRBJ1-5; 8 nucleotides line up with TRBD1. The CDR3 sequence is 14 residues long. J gave up 6 bases and V 5 bases, and 6 bases lay outside the gene matches. Here the CDR3 DNA reads TGTGCCAGCAGTCCTCACAGGGGGACTCAGCCCCAGCATTTT. Protein sequence: CASSPHRGTQPQHF.

The V and J genes are TRBV5-1 and TRBJ2-2, with TRBD1 as a possible D gene (6 bases). The CDR3 runs 15 residues. Trimming pared 6 bases from V and 0 bases from J, leaving 12 bases between. Germline-derived CDR1 and CDR2 are SGHRS and YFSETQ. This CDR3 is CASNKQGSNTGELFF. In DNA form, the CDR3 reads TGCGCCAGCAACAAGCAGGGGTCGAACACCGGGGAGCTGTTTTTT.

This chain links TRBV7-2 with TRBJ2-1; 10 bases align to TRBD2. The CDR3 consists of 15 residues. CDR1 and CDR2 from the germline V gene are SGHTA and FQGNSA. V lost 5 bases and J lost 7; bases outside the gene matches: 8. The CDR3 here is CASSPSGRALNEQFF. The CDR3 coding sequence is TGTGCCAGCAGCCCAAGCGGGAGGGCCCTTAATGAGCAGTTCTTC.

This clonotype was observed a handful of times. The chain links TRBV5-4 to TRBJ2-2; D is perhaps TRBD2 (7 bases). Germline lookup yields CDR1 SGHNT and CDR2 YYREEE (reference sequence). The length of the CDR3 is 15 residues. With 4 bases removed from V and 8 bases from J, the gap between germline ends came to 18 bases. As DNA, the CDR3 is TGTGCCAGCAGCACGCGGGGGCTAGCGCTTGGGGAGCTGTTTTTT. Translating gives CASSTRGLALGELFF.

This clonotype was seen only a few times. J is TRBJ1-2 and V is TRBV28; D uncertain. The CDR3 length is 12 residues. Germline-derived CDR1 and CDR2 are MDHEN and SYDVKM. The V end was cut by 7 bases, the J end by 4 bases, with 10 bases between. The CDR3 protein is CASKPPGYGYTF. CDR3 sequence (DNA): TGTGCCAGCAAACCCCCGGGCTATGGCTACACCTTC.

This clonotype showed up many times. The rearrangement uses TRBV4-2 and TRBJ2-3; a weak D match, TRBD1 (6 bases). Trimming shortened V by 5 bases and J by 6 bases, and 18 bases separated the two germline ends. CDR1 and CDR2 (germline): LGHNA, YNFKEQ. CDR3 length: 15 residues. The CDR3 here is CASSGGQGTGDTQYF. CDR3 nucleotide sequence: TGTGCCAGCAGCGGCGGGCAGGGCACAGGGGATACGCAGTATTTT.

This chain joins TRBV6-2 or TRBV6-3 and TRBJ2-7; 7 bases fit TRBD1. Trimming took 0 bases from V and 2 from J; bases not matched to a gene: 13. This CDR3 comprises 18 residues. CDR1 and CDR2 from the germline V gene are MNHEY and SVGEGT. The CDR3 sequence is CASSYSRTPGQKTYEQYF. The CDR3, as DNA: TGTGCCAGCAGTTACTCACGTACGCCGGGACAGAAGACCTACGAGCAGTACTTC.

The chain is built from TRBV12-3 or TRBV12-4 and TRBJ1-5; D is unclear. V shed 0 bases and J shed 0 bases, with 6 bases lying between them. The CDR3 length is 15 residues. The DNA of the CDR3 is TGTGCCAGCAGTTTAGCGGGGTTTAGCAATCAGCCCCAGCATTTT. Its translation: CASSLAGFSNQPQHF.

This clonotype has a handful of counts. The chain combines TRBV5-5 with TRBJ1-2; D uncertain. Germline V gene data show CDR1 as SGHKS and CDR2 as YYEKEE (reference sequence). V was pared by 1 base and J by 8 bases, with 12 bases between. The CDR3 is 13 residues long. For the CDR3, the DNA is TGTGCCAGCAGCTTGAATAGGGTTGGGGGCTACACCTTC. It codes for CASSLNRVGGYTF.

This sequence joins TRBV28 and TRBJ2-3; a weak D match, TRBD2 (7 bases). Trimming took 8 bases from V and 6 from J, leaving 15 bases between them. Germline V CDR1 and CDR2: MDHEN, SYDVKM. This CDR3 region has 13 residues. CDR3 protein: CASSGGSSDTQYF. As DNA, the CDR3 is TGTGCCAGCTCGGGGGGCAGCAGTGATACGCAGTATTTT.

The rearrangement uses TRBV11-3 and TRBJ2-3, with 9 bases that match TRBD1. Germline CDR1 is SGHNT and CDR2 is YENEEA. V lost 1 base and J lost 9; bases outside the gene matches: 2. CDR3 length: 13 residues. DNA of the CDR3: TGTGCCAGCAGCTTAGCGGACAGGGGAACGCAGTATTTT. Translation gives CASSLADRGTQYF.

This clonotype was counted only a few times. The chain combines TRBV6-2 or TRBV6-3 with TRBJ2-7; either TRBD1 or TRBD2 may supply D (5 bases each). The CDR3 has 16 amino acids. Germline CDR1 is MNHEY and CDR2 is SVGEGT. Trimming pared 0 bases from V and 3 bases from J, leaving 15 bases between. The CDR3 loop is CASSYSQGRWRYEQYF. DNA for the CDR3: TGTGCCAGCAGTTACTCTCAGGGACGTTGGCGCTACGAGCAGTACTTC.

This clonotype has a handful of counts. V and J are TRBV5-1 and TRBJ2-2; 7 bases line up with TRBD2. The CDR3 sequence is 17 residues long. The V segment lost 0 bases and the J segment 0 bases; nucleotides outside the gene matches: 5. From germline, CDR1 is SGHRS and CDR2 YFSETQ. CDR3 sequence (DNA): TGCGCCAGCAGCTTGGGTACTAGCGCCGCGAACACCGGGGAGCTGTTTTTT. It is translated as CASSLGTSAANTGELFF.

The chain employs TRBV7-2 and TRBJ2-1, with 10 bases aligning to TRBD2. The CDR3 runs to 16 residues. J gave up 7 bases and V 5 bases, and 11 bases lay outside the gene matches. CDR1 SGHTA and CDR2 FQGNSA come from the germline V gene. The CDR3 region has the DNA TGTGCCAGCAGCCCGGGATCAGCGGGAGGGCAGAATGAGCAGTTCTTC. Its translation is CASSPGSAGGQNEQFF.